Shown below are 6 T cell receptor beta chains from a single sample sequenced in a study of PD-1 blockade in classical Hodgkin lymphoma. Time point of the sample: cycle 4 day 1 (C4D1), after six to seven weeks of nivolumab. Every patient was affected by relapse after autologous stem cell transplantation, while exposure to brentuximab vedotin was not uniform. The authors purified CD4+ T cells from thawed PBMCs by magnetic negative selection. TCRdb's copy holds only in-frame clones and misses some; the assay was immunoSEQ multiplex PCR. The repertoire holds just under 6,500 clones, with about 89% as singletons. Sample: CD4+ T cells from blood, taken before the fourth cycle of nivolumab. The receptors here all came from a human donor with classical Hodgkin lymphoma.

V gene TRBV5-1 combines with J gene TRBJ2-5; 7 bases are a match to TRBD1. V shed 3 bases and J 4 bases; nucleotides not matched to a gene: 6. The CDR3 spans 14 residues. The germline CDR1 and CDR2 sequences are SGHRS and YFSETQ. CDR3 region: CASSSQTGSETQYF. The CDR3 region has the DNA TGCGCCAGCAGCTCTCAGACAGGGTCAGAGACCCAGTACTTC.

The chain couples TRBV6-5 to TRBJ2-4; D might be TRBD1 (5 bases). Trimming stripped 2 bases from V and 0 bases from J, with 11 bases between. The CDR3 consists of 16 residues. Germline V gene data show CDR1 as MNHEY and CDR2 as SVGAGI. CDR3 sequence reads: CASSYTNRGAKNIQYF. CDR3 DNA sequence: TGTGCCAGCAGTTACACTAATAGGGGAGCCAAAAACATTCAGTACTTC.

This chain joins TRBV19 and TRBJ1-4; D possibly corresponds to TRBD1 (5 bases). This CDR3 has 16 amino acids. Trimming left V 7 bases short and J 4 bases short, with 19 bases between. Germline V gene sequence: CDR1 LNHDA, CDR2 SQIVND (reference sequence). The CDR3 DNA is TGTGCCAGTAACCCTTCGAGGGGCGCGGGTAATGAAAAACTGTTTTTT. Its translation is CASNPSRGAGNEKLFF.

This rearrangement joins TRBV7-9 to TRBJ2-2, with TRBD1 identical over 9 bases. Germline V gives CDR1 SEHNR, CDR2 FQNEAQ (reference sequence). With V trimmed by 1 base and J by 4 bases, 4 bases remained unmatched. The CDR3 length is 16 residues. The CDR3 region is CASSLEQGASTGELFF. CDR3 nucleotides: TGTGCCAGCAGCTTAGAACAGGGGGCGAGCACCGGGGAGCTGTTTTTT.

The V call is TRBV30, the J call TRBJ2-5; 7 nucleotides match TRBD1. Germline trimming cut 0 bases from V and 5 bases from J; bases unmatched to any gene: 9. The CDR3 totals 15 residues. CDR1 and CDR2 from the germline V gene are GTSNPN and SVGIG (reference sequence). The CDR3 reads CAWSVGRRGKETQYF. The CDR3 DNA reads as TGTGCCTGGAGTGTCGGCCGCAGGGGGAAGGAGACCCAGTACTTC.

This chain links TRBV27 with TRBJ2-7, with 10 nucleotides matching TRBD1. The V gene end was trimmed by 8 bases and the J gene end by 2 bases; junction bases not matched to a gene: 12. The CDR3 sequence is 16 residues long. Germline lookup yields CDR1 MNHEY and CDR2 SMNVEV (reference sequence). The CDR3 coding sequence is TGTGCCAGCCGATCGGGAGGGACAGGGGTGACCTACGAGCAGTACTTC. It codes for CASRSGGTGVTYEQYF.